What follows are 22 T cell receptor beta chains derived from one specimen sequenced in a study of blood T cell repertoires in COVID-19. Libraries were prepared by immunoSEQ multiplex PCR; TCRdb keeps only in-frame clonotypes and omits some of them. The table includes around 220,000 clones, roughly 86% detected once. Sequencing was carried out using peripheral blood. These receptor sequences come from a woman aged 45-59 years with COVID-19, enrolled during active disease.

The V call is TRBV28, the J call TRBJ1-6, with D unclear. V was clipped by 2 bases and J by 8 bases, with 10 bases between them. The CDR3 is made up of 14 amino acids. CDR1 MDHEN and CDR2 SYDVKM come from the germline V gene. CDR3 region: CASSLGLDYSPLHF. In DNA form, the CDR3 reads TGTGCCAGCAGTTTAGGGCTGGATTATTCACCCCTCCACTTT.

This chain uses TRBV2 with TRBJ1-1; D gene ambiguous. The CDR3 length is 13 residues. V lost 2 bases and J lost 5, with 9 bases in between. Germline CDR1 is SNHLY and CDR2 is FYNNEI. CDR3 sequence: CASSEMGETEAFF. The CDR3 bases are TGTGCCAGCAGTGAAATGGGCGAGACTGAAGCTTTCTTT. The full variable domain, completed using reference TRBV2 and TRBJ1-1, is EPEVTQTPSHQVTQMGQEVILRCVPISNHLYFYWYRQILGQKVEFLVSFYNNEISEKSEIFDDQFSVERPDGSNFTLKIRSTKLEDSAMYFCASSEMGETEAFFGQGTRLTVV.

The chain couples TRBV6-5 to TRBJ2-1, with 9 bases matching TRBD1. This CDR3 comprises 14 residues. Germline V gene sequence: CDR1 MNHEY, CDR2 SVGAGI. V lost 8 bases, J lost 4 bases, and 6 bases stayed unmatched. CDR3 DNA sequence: TGTGCCAGCCTTACGGACAGGGGATACAATGAGCAGTTCTTC. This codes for CASLTDRGYNEQFF.

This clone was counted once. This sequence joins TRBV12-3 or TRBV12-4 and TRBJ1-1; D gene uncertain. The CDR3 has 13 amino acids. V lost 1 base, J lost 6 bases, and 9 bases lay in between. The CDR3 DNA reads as TGTGCCAGCAGTTTAGACGGAGAAGCTGAAGCTTTCTTT. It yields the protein CASSLDGEAEAFF.

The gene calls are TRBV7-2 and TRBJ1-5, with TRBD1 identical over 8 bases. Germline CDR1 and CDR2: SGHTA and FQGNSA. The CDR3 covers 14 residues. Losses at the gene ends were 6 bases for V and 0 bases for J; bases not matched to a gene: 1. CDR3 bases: TGTGCCAGCAGGGACAGGGCTAGCAATCAGCCCCAGCATTTT. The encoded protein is CASRDRASNQPQHF.

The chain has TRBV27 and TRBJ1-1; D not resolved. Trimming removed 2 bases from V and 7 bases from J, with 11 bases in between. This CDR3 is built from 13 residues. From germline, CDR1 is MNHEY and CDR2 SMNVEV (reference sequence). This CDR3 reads CASSLRSSFEAFF. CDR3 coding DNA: TGTGCCAGCAGTTTACGTTCGAGCTTTGAAGCTTTCTTT.

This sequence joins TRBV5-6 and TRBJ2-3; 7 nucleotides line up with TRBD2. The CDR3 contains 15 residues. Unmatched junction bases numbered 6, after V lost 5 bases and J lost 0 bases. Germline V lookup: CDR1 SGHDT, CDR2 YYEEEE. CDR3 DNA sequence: TGTGCCAGCAGGAGCCTAGCGGCGAGCACAGATACGCAGTATTTT. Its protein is CASRSLAASTDTQYF.

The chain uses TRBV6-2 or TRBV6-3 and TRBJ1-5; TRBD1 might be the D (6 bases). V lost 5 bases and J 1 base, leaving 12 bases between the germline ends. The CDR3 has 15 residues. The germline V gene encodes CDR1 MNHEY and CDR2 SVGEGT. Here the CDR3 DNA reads TGTGCCAGCAGTCAGGGGCTTTGGAGCAATCAGCCCCAGCATTTT. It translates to CASSQGLWSNQPQHF.

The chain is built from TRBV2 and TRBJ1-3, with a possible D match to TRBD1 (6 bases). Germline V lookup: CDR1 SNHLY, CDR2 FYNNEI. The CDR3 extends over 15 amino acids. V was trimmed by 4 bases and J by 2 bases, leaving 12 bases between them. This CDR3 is CASSVRGGPGNTIYF. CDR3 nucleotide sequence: TGTGCCAGCAGTGTAAGGGGGGGACCTGGAAACACCATATATTTT.

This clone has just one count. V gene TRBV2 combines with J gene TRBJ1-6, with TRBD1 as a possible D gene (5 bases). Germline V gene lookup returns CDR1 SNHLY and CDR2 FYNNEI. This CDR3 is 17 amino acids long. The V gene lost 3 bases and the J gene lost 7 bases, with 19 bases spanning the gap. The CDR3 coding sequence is TGTGCCAGCAGTGAGGGGGAGGGGTTTTCCCGAAATTCACCCCTCCACTTT. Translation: CASSEGEGFSRNSPLHF.

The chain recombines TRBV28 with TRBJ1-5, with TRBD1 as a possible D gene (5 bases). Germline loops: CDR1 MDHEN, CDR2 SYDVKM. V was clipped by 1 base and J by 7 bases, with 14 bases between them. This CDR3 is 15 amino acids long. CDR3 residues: CASSLSGGVMQPQHF. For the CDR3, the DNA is TGTGCCAGCAGTTTATCCGGGGGAGTAATGCAGCCCCAGCATTTT.

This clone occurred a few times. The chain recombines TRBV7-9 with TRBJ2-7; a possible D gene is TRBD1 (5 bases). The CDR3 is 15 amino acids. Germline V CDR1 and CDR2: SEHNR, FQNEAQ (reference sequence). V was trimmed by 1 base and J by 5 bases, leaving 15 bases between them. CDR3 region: CASSLGWAGNDEQYF. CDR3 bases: TGTGCCAGCAGCTTAGGGTGGGCAGGGAACGACGAGCAGTACTTC.

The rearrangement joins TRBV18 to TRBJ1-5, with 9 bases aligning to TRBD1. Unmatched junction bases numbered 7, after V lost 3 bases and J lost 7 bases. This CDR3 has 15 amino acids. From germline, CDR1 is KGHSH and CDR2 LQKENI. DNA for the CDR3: TGTGCCAGCTCACCTCAACAGGGGGCTGGACAGCCCCAGCATTTT. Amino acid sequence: CASSPQQGAGQPQHF.

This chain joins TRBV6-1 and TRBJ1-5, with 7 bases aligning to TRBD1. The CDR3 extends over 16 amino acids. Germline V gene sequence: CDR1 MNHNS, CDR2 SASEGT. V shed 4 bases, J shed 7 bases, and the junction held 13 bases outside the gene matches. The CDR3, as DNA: TGTGCCAGCAGTGGAAAGGGGGGACAGTCGGAACAGCCCCAGCATTTT. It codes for CASSGKGGQSEQPQHF.

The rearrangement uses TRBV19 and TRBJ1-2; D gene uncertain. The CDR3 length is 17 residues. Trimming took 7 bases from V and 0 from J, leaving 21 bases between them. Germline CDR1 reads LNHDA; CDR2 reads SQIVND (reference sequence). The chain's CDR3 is CASTLGRDGPTNYGYTF. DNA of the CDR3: TGTGCCAGTACCCTCGGGAGGGATGGGCCTACTAACTATGGCTACACCTTC.

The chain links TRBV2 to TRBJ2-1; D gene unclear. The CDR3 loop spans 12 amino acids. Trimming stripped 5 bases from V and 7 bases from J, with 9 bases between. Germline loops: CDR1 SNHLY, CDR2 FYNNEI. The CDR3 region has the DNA TGTGCCAGCAGTTATAGCCAGAATGAGCAGTTCTTC. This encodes CASSYSQNEQFF.

The CDR3 DNA follows: TGTGCCATCAGTGCGAAAGGGGGGAACACTGAAGCTTTCTTT. This codes for CAISAKGGNTEAFF. The chain combines TRBV10-3 with TRBJ1-1; possibly TRBD1 for D (6 bases). This CDR3 has 14 residues. Germline V gives CDR1 ENHRY, CDR2 SYGVKD. Trimming left V 4 bases short and J 1 base short, with 10 bases between.

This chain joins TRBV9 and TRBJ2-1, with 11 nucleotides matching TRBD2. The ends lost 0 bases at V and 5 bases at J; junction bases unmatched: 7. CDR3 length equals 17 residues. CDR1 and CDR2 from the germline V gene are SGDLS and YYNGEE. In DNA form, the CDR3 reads TGTGCCAGCAGCGTAGAGGTCCTAGCGGGGGGTGACAATGAGCAGTTCTTC. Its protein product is CASSVEVLAGGDNEQFF.

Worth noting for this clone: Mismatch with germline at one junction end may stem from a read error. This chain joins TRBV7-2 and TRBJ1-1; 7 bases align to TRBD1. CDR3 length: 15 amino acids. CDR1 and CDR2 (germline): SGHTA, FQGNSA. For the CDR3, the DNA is TGTGCCAGCAGCTGGGGCACAGGGGTGAAGACTGAAGCTTTCTTT. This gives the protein CASSWGTGVKTEAFF.

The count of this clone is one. The CDR3 loop is CASSFDLRAKNIQYF. Written as DNA, the CDR3 is TGTGCCAGCAGCTTCGACCTGAGGGCCAAAAACATTCAGTACTTC. This chain joins TRBV5-4 and TRBJ2-4; no reliable D call. The CDR3 consists of 15 residues. Germline CDR1 reads SGHNT; CDR2 reads YYREEE (reference sequence). The ends were cut back, 2 bases at V and 1 base at J, with 10 bases in the middle.

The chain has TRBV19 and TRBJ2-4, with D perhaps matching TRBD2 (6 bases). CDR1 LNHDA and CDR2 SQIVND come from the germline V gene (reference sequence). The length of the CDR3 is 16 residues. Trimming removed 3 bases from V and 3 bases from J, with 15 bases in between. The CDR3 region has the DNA TGTGCCAGTAGTATTAGACTCGGGGGATACAAAAACATTCAGTACTTC. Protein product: CASSIRLGGYKNIQYF.

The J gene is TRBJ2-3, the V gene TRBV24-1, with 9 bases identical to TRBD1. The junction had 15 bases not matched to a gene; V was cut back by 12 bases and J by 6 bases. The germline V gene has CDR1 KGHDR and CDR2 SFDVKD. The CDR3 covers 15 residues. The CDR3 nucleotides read TGTGCCCCTGGACAGGGGACACCCTCCCGCGATACGCAGTATTTT. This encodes CAPGQGTPSRDTQYF.